These 13 T cell receptor beta chains share one sample of origin, sequenced in a study of tissue T cells after allogeneic stem cell transplantation. The table came from immunoSEQ multiplex PCR; TCRdb's copy has only in-frame clones and leaves some out. The table records about 2,500 clones, about 60% of them present only once. Material: gut tissue. All receptors derive from a female BALB/c mouse in good health. Mouse strain MHC haplotype: H2-d.

Details on this clone: The gene symbols are mouse symbols. The CDR3 is cut off 1 residue early in the read; its end comes from the germline J gene. The chain uses TRBV13-2 and TRBJ2-7; 8 bases map to TRBD2. Germline CDR1 NNHNN, CDR2 SYGAGS (reference sequence). V shed 0 bases and J 7 bases; nucleotides not matched to a gene: 0. The CDR3 covers 12 residues. The CDR3 spells CASGDDWGEQYF. Partial CDR3 DNA: TGTGCCAGCGGTGATGACTGGGGGGAACAGTAC.

For this clone: Germline and genes here are mouse. The CDR3 is cut off 1 residue early in the read; its end comes from the germline J gene. The chain uses TRBV13-2 and TRBJ1-1, with D perhaps matching TRBD1 (5 bases). V lost 0 bases, J lost 4 bases, and 10 bases lay in between. Per germline, CDR1 NNHNN and CDR2 SYGAGS (reference sequence). The CDR3 totals 14 residues. The CDR3 region is CASGDGGFGTEVFF. The sequenced part of the CDR3 DNA is TGTGCCAGCGGTGATGGGGGGTTCGGCACAGAAGTCTTC.

This clone was found a few times. Mouse gene names apply. The read stops 1 residue short of the end of the CDR3; the missing end is completed from the germline J gene. The chain combines TRBV31 with TRBJ1-1, with D possibly being TRBD1 (5 bases). Trimming cost V 2 bases and J 1 base, with 8 bases left between them. The CDR3 contains 13 residues. The germline V gene encodes CDR1 GKSSPN and CDR2 SITVG. The CDR3 bases that were read are TGTGCCTGGAGTAAGGACAAAAACACAGAAGTCTTC. Translated, it gives CAWSKDKNTEVF. The full CDR3 is CAWSKDKNTEVFF.

This clone has only a few counts. Genes here carry mouse names. The read ends 1 residue before the CDR3 terminus; that terminus is restored from the germline J gene. V is TRBV13-1 and J is TRBJ2-7; TRBD1 agrees at 9 bases. The V and J ends lost 4 bases and 5 bases, in that order; junction bases with no gene match: 1. The CDR3 has 12 residues. Looked up from germline, CDR1 is NSHNY and CDR2 is SYGAGN. The CDR3 bases that were read are TGTGCCAGCAGTACAGGGGGCCATGAACAGTAC. Its protein is CASSTGGHEQY. The full-length CDR3 reads as CASSTGGHEQYF.

Concerning this clone itself: Genes and germline are mouse. The CDR3 end lies 1 residue beyond the end of the read and is filled in from the germline J gene. The chain carries TRBV2 and TRBJ1-6, with D uncertain. TRBJ1-6 is given ORF status, its function remaining uncertain. V was pared by 0 bases and J by 0 bases, with 6 bases between. The CDR3 has 16 residues. The germline CDR1 and CDR2 sequences are LGHNA and YSYQKL. The CDR3 DNA, read in part, is TGTGCCAGCAGCCAAGATCCCAATTCCTATAATTCGCCCCTCTAC. Its translation: CASSQDPNSYNSPLY. The whole CDR3 region reads CASSQDPNSYNSPLYF.

Comments on this clone: Germline and genes: mouse. The read terminates 1 residue ahead of where the CDR3 ends, so the germline J gene completes it. V usage is TRBV20 and J usage is TRBJ1-4, with D possibly TRBD1 on 6 matching bases. The CDR3 spans 14 residues. Germline values: CDR1 GFQATS, CDR2 STVNSAI. V was cut by 0 bases and J by 2 bases, with 7 bases left in between. The covered CDR3 bases are TGTGGTGCTAGGGAAGGGACATCCAACGAAAGATTATTT. Its translation is CGAREGTSNERLF. The whole CDR3 region reads CGAREGTSNERLFF.

A few counts support this clone. Germline and genes: mouse. The read halts 1 residue ahead of the CDR3 end, with the missing end drawn from the germline J gene. This sequence joins TRBV31 and TRBJ1-6; TRBD1 matches 7 bases. TRBJ1-6 is known as an ORF, though its function is uncertain. The CDR3 sequence is 14 residues long. Germline V gives CDR1 GKSSPN, CDR2 SITVG. After removal of 0 bases from V and 8 bases from J, the junction contained 4 bases not matched to a gene. The DNA read from the CDR3 is TGTGCCTGGAGTCTGACCAGGGGGGATTCGCCCCTCTAC. Its translation is CAWSLTRGDSPLY. The full CDR3 is CAWSLTRGDSPLYF.

Concerning this clone: Gene labels here are mouse ones. Read data end 1 residue before the CDR3 end; the end is taken from the germline J gene. The V call is TRBV14, the J call TRBJ2-3; 9 bases match TRBD2. CDR3 length: 16 residues. Per germline, CDR1 SGHDT and CDR2 FRDEAV. With 4 bases clipped from V and 0 bases from J, the junction kept 6 bases outside the gene matches. The CDR3 DNA, read in part, is TGTGCCAGCAGTCCCGACTGGGGGCCTAGTGCAGAAACGCTGTAT. This sequence encodes CASSPDWGPSAETLY. The whole CDR3 sequence is CASSPDWGPSAETLYF.

In its sample, this clone was seen a few times. Germline and genes here are mouse. CDR3 protein: CGARTGGAGAETLYF. The covered CDR3 bases are TGTGGTGCTAGGACTGGGGGGGCTGGGGCAGAAACGCTGTAT. This chain uses TRBV20 with TRBJ2-3, with 11 positions matching TRBD2. The read gets to within 1 residue of the CDR3 end, and the germline J gene fills in the rest. The CDR3 runs 15 residues. V lost 2 bases and J lost 3; bases outside the gene matches: 4. From germline, CDR1 is GFQATS and CDR2 STVNSAI.

A note on this clone: Mouse gene names and germline throughout. The read terminates 1 residue ahead of where the CDR3 ends, so the germline J gene completes it. The chain combines TRBV5 with TRBJ2-1, with 12 bases aligning to TRBD2. The germline V gene encodes CDR1 LGHNA and CDR2 YNLKQL (reference sequence). J gave up 6 bases and V 0 bases, and 3 bases lay outside the gene matches. The CDR3 sequence is 16 residues long. The CDR3 sequence is CASSQDGTGGIAEQFF. CDR3 DNA, as far as it was read: TGTGCCAGCAGCCAAGATGGGACTGGGGGGATTGCTGAGCAGTTC.

In this sample, this clone turned up a few times. Genes here carry mouse names. The CDR3 is cut off 1 residue early in the read; its end comes from the germline J gene. This chain joins TRBV3 and TRBJ2-7; the D gene is possibly TRBD2 (6 bases). The germline gives CDR1 SNHLY, CDR2 FYNGKV (reference sequence). CDR3 length: 14 residues. The V end lost 5 bases, the J end lost 0 bases, and 11 bases lay between the germline ends. CDR3 residues: CASSTTGSSYEQYF. The DNA read from the CDR3 is TGTGCCAGCAGCACCACTGGGTCCTCCTATGAACAGTAC. The full variable domain, with the rest looked up from reference TRBV3 and TRBJ2-7, is GPKVLQIPSHQIIDMGQMVTLNCDPVSNHLYFYWYKQILGQQMEFLVNFYNGKVMEKSKLFKDQFSVERPDGSYFTLKIQPTALEDSAVYFCASSTTGSSYEQYFGPGTRLTVL.

As to this clone: Gene names are the mouse ones. The read stops 1 residue short of the end of the CDR3; the missing end is completed from the germline J gene. This sequence joins TRBV29 and TRBJ2-1; perhaps TRBD2 as D (6 bases). The CDR3 loop spans 13 amino acids. With 6 bases removed from V and 4 bases from J, the gap between germline ends came to 10 bases. The germline gives CDR1 MSHET, CDR2 SYDVDS. CDR3 in amino acids: CASSRDSYAEQFF. The sequenced part of the CDR3 DNA is TGTGCTAGCAGCCGGGACTCTTATGCTGAGCAGTTC.

As regards this clone: Germline and genes: mouse. The DNA ends 1 residue before the CDR3 does, and the rest of the CDR3 is filled in from the germline J gene. The rearrangement links TRBV1 to TRBJ2-4; weak D call: TRBD1 (8 bases). V dropped 0 bases and J dropped 0 bases, with 13 bases sitting between them. This CDR3 region has 17 residues. Germline values: CDR1 NSQYPW, CDR2 LRSPGD (reference sequence). The CDR3 reads CTCSAEQGGSSQNTLYF. CDR3 DNA, as far as it was read: TGCACCTGCAGTGCAGAACAGGGGGGCTCTAGTCAAAACACCTTGTAC.